The T cell receptor (beta chain) described here comes from a study of shared clonotypes between healthy human individuals. The CDR3 has 17 residues. V lost 4 bases to trimming and J lost 2 bases; unmatched junction nucleotides: 4. CDR1 and CDR2 (germline): SGHAT, FQNNGV. For each subset, genomic DNA was distributed in equal portions over several immunoSEQ plates. Using immunoSEQ multiplex PCR, the repertoire was profiled, and TCRdb retains in-frame clones only, with some absent. Of 1.5 million to 2.5 million clones listed, approximately 94% are singletons. Naive CD8 cells lacked CD45RO, underwent positive selection for CCR7 and left out terminally differentiated effector memory CD45RA+ cells. Worth noting for this clone: The antigen is undetermined.

Study observations and caveats: Against clonotypes common to all four donors, non-shared ones had lower generation probabilities.

Sequencing was performed on naive CD8+ T cells sorted from blood. This clonotype was obtained from a young man in good health. The V gene is TRBV11-2, the J gene TRBJ2-3; 15 positions agree with TRBD2. DNA for the CDR3: TGTGCCAGCAGCTCCGGGACTAGCGGGGGGCACACAGATACGCAGTATTTT. Its protein is CASSSGTSGGHTDTQYF.